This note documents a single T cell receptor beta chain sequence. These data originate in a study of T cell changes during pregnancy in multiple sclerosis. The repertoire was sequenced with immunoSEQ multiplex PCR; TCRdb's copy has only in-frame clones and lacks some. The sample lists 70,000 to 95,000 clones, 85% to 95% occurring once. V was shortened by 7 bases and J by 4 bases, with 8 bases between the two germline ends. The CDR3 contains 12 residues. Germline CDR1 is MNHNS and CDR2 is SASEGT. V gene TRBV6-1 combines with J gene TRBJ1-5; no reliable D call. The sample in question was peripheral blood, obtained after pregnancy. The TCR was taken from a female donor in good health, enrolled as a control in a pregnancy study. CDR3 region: CASKRENQPQHF. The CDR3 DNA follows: TGTGCCAGCAAACGAGAAAATCAGCCCCAGCATTTT.